Listed below are T cell receptor beta chains from one sample, sequenced in a study of memory CD4+ T cells and cytomegalovirus serostatus. Sequencing used immunoSEQ multiplex PCR; TCRdb keeps in-frame clones, though not all of them. The sample gives 80,000 to 100,000 clones, 80% of which show up once; 3.6% is in the top ten. The sequenced sample was memory CD4+ T cells from blood. These receptors originate from an adult in good health and CMV-seropositive. Each CDR3 is given with its conserved first and last residue. A D gene is named only where the DNA matches it firmly. Not every row has a clone size; where given, it reads once, few, many or a size class.

length: 15
size: few
J: TRBJ1-2
V: TRBV27
D: TRBD1
DNA: TGTGCCAGCAGTGCTAGGGACAGGGGGAACTATGGCTACACCTTC
CDR3: CASSARDRGNYGYTF

length: 12
size: -
J: TRBJ1-6
V: TRBV2
D: TRBD1
DNA: TGTGCCAGCAGTGAGGGACAGGCGCCCCTCCACTTT
CDR3: CASSEGQAPLHF

length: 13
size: -
J: TRBJ1-1
V: TRBV15
D: -
DNA: TGTGCCACCAGCAGAGCAGGTAGCACTGAAGCTTTCTTT
CDR3: CATSRAGSTEAFF

length: 15
size: few
J: TRBJ1-2
V: TRBV7-3
D: -
DNA: TGTGCCAGCAGCTTAGGTGGGACTGCGAACTATGGCTACACCTTC
CDR3: CASSLGGTANYGYTF

length: 13
size: once
J: TRBJ1-3
V: TRBV7-2
D: -
DNA: TGTGCCAGCAGCGAGATCTCTGGAAACACCATATATTTT
CDR3: CASSEISGNTIYF

length: 15
size: -
J: TRBJ2-5
V: TRBV5-1
D: TRBD1
DNA: TGCGCCAGCAGCTTGGCCGGGACAGGGGAAGAGACCCAGTACTTC
CDR3: CASSLAGTGEETQYF

length: 14
size: -
J: TRBJ1-1
V: TRBV7-2
D: -
DNA: TGTGCCAGCAGCTTATGGGGGCTAGGCACTGAAGCTTTCTTT
CDR3: CASSLWGLGTEAFF

length: 12
size: -
J: TRBJ2-5
V: TRBV30
D: -
DNA: TGTGCCTGGAGTCCGAGGGGAGAGACCCAGTACTTC
CDR3: CAWSPRGETQYF

length: 16
size: -
J: TRBJ2-3
V: TRBV5-1
D: TRBD2
DNA: TGCGCCAGCATGATCTCGGCGGGAGCGAGCACAGATACGCAGTATTTT
CDR3: CASMISAGASTDTQYF

length: 14
size: -
J: TRBJ1-1
V: TRBV2
D: -
DNA: TGTGCCAGCACCCTGGGAAGAGACAACACTGAAGCTTTCTTT
CDR3: CASTLGRDNTEAFF

length: 9
size: -
J: TRBJ1-5
V: TRBV20-1
D: -
DNA: TGCAGTGCAGGGGAGCCCCAGCATTTT
CDR3: CSAGEPQHF

length: 13
size: few
J: TRBJ2-1
V: TRBV19
D: -
DNA: TGTGCCAGTAGTAGGCCGGGGGCGAATGAGCAGTTCTTC
CDR3: CASSRPGANEQFF

length: 13
size: -
J: TRBJ1-2
V: TRBV29-1
D: TRBD1
DNA: TGCAGCGTTCTGGGACAGGCAATCTATGGCTACACCTTC
CDR3: CSVLGQAIYGYTF

length: 10
size: few
J: TRBJ2-7
V: TRBV20-1
D: -
DNA: TGCAGTCCAACTAGGAGGGAGCAGTACTTC
CDR3: CSPTRREQYF

length: 15
size: -
J: TRBJ2-3
V: TRBV27
D: -
DNA: TGTGCCAGCAGTCCTCGACCCCTAGGGACAGATACGCAGTATTTT
CDR3: CASSPRPLGTDTQYF

length: 13
size: -
J: TRBJ2-1
V: TRBV29-1
D: -
DNA: TGCAGCGTTTCGTCAGGGAAATACAATGAGCAGTTCTTC
CDR3: CSVSSGKYNEQFF

length: 12
size: -
J: TRBJ1-1
V: TRBV28
D: -
DNA: TGTGCCAGTCACGCGACAGACACTGAAGCTTTCTTT
CDR3: CASHATDTEAFF

length: 14
size: -
J: TRBJ2-1
V: TRBV5-4
D: -
DNA: TGTGCCAGCAGCTTGGGGGATTCCTACAATGAGCAGTTCTTC
CDR3: CASSLGDSYNEQFF

length: 13
size: -
J: TRBJ1-1
V: TRBV6-1
D: -
DNA: TGTGCCAGCAGTACTACCTTGAACACTGAAGCTTTCTTT
CDR3: CASSTTLNTEAFF

length: 13
size: -
J: TRBJ2-5
V: TRBV10-1
D: -
DNA: TGCGCCAGCAGTGAGAATGGCCAAGAGACCCAGTACTTC
CDR3: CASSENGQETQYF

length: 15
size: few
J: TRBJ2-2
V: TRBV5-1
D: TRBD2
DNA: TGCGCCAGCAGCAAGGGACTAGCGGTCACCGGGGAGCTGTTTTTT
CDR3: CASSKGLAVTGELFF

length: 12
size: -
J: TRBJ1-2
V: TRBV25-1
D: -
DNA: TGTGCCAGCAGTGAGAACAGATATGGCTACACCTTC
CDR3: CASSENRYGYTF

length: 15
size: -
J: TRBJ1-2
V: TRBV27
D: -
DNA: TGTGCCAGCAGTGAAACGATCTTAAGGAACTATGGCTACACCTTC
CDR3: CASSETILRNYGYTF

length: 13
size: -
J: TRBJ1-5
V: TRBV11-2
D: -
DNA: TGTGCCAGCAGCATAGGGGAAAATCAGCCCCAGCATTTT
CDR3: CASSIGENQPQHF

length: 12
size: -
J: TRBJ2-7
V: TRBV7-9
D: -
DNA: TGTGCCAGCACCACTTTCGGCGGCGAGCAGTACTTC
CDR3: CASTTFGGEQYF

length: 14
size: -
J: TRBJ2-1
V: TRBV30
D: -
DNA: TGTGCCTGGAGTGTCCGGACAGTCAACAATGAGCAGTTCTTC
CDR3: CAWSVRTVNNEQFF

length: 13
size: once
J: TRBJ1-2
V: TRBV2
D: -
DNA: TGTGCCAGCAGTGTAGGTGTTAACTATGGCTACACCTTC
CDR3: CASSVGVNYGYTF

length: 14
size: once
J: TRBJ1-2
V: TRBV7-9
D: -
DNA: TGTGCCAGCAGCTTCTCTCGACTGCCCTATGGCTACACCTTC
CDR3: CASSFSRLPYGYTF

length: 13
size: -
J: TRBJ2-5
V: TRBV15
D: -
DNA: TGTGCCACCAGCAGAGACGTAGAAGAGACCCAGTACTTC
CDR3: CATSRDVEETQYF

length: 13
size: -
J: TRBJ2-7
V: TRBV6-5
D: -
DNA: TGTGCCAGCAGCCTCGACAGTACCTACGAGCAGTACTTC
CDR3: CASSLDSTYEQYF

length: 15
size: -
J: TRBJ2-7
V: TRBV6-1
D: TRBD2
DNA: TGTGCCAGCAGTAAGAACTTAGCGGGAGCAGACGAGCAGTACTTC
CDR3: CASSKNLAGADEQYF

length: 14
size: -
J: TRBJ1-1
V: TRBV10-1
D: TRBD1
DNA: TGCGCCAGCAACCCTGACAGGGACTTCACTGAAGCTTTCTTT
CDR3: CASNPDRDFTEAFF

length: 14
size: -
J: TRBJ1-4
V: TRBV6-6
D: TRBD1
DNA: TGTGCCAGCATGGGAGGGGGCGCGGTGGAAAAACTGTTTTTT
CDR3: CASMGGGAVEKLFF

length: 13
size: -
J: TRBJ2-1
V: TRBV10-3
D: -
DNA: TGTGCCATCAGTGTTGACAGGTACAATGAGCAGTTCTTC
CDR3: CAISVDRYNEQFF

length: 14
size: -
J: TRBJ1-5
V: TRBV6-1
D: -
DNA: TGTGCCAGCAGTGGGGGACCGAGCAATCAGCCCCAGCATTTT
CDR3: CASSGGPSNQPQHF

length: 15
size: -
J: TRBJ1-2
V: TRBV5-4
D: -
DNA: TGTGCCAGCAGCTTGGTAACAGATCCTAACTATGGCTACACCTTC
CDR3: CASSLVTDPNYGYTF

length: 17
size: few
J: TRBJ1-2
V: TRBV5-4
D: -
DNA: TGTGCCAGCGCCACACCGGGGGCGACCCCTAAAGAGAATGGCTACACCTTC
CDR3: CASATPGATPKENGYTF

length: 16
size: -
J: TRBJ1-3
V: TRBV7-9
D: -
DNA: TGTGCCAGCAGCTTAGCGTCCCGGACGGCTGGAAACACCATATATTTT
CDR3: CASSLASRTAGNTIYF

length: 13
size: -
J: TRBJ2-3
V: TRBV6-5
D: -
DNA: TGTGCCAGCGGTGGGGGGGCGACAGATACGCAGTATTTT
CDR3: CASGGGATDTQYF

length: 13
size: few
J: TRBJ1-1
V: TRBV7-2
D: -
DNA: TGTGCCAGCAGCTTGGAGCAGGACACTGAAGCTTTCTTT
CDR3: CASSLEQDTEAFF

length: 16
size: -
J: TRBJ1-5
V: TRBV18
D: TRBD1
DNA: TGTGCCAGCTCAGACACCGGGACAGGGTCGGGGCAGCCCCAGCATTTT
CDR3: CASSDTGTGSGQPQHF

length: 12
size: -
J: TRBJ2-1
V: TRBV5-5
D: -
DNA: TGTGCCAGCAGCCCGCAGAACAATGAGCAGTTCTTC
CDR3: CASSPQNNEQFF

length: 16
size: -
J: TRBJ1-5
V: TRBV6-1
D: -
DNA: TGTGCCAGCAGTGAATTTGCGGGGGGATTCAATCAGCCCCAGCATTTT
CDR3: CASSEFAGGFNQPQHF

length: 16
size: -
J: TRBJ2-7
V: TRBV6-5
D: -
DNA: TGTGCCAGCAGTTACGGGACCGGGACGTATGAGTACGAGCAGTACTTC
CDR3: CASSYGTGTYEYEQYF

length: 14
size: -
J: TRBJ2-3
V: TRBV27
D: TRBD2
DNA: TGTGCCAGCAGTTTAGCACTAGCGACAGATACGCAGTATTTT
CDR3: CASSLALATDTQYF

length: 12
size: -
J: TRBJ1-5
V: TRBV30
D: -
DNA: TGTGCCTGGAGTGGGACGAATCAGCCCCAGCATTTT
CDR3: CAWSGTNQPQHF

length: 14
size: -
J: TRBJ2-3
V: TRBV5-4
D: TRBD1
DNA: TGTGCCAGCAGCTCTACAGGGGACACAGATACGCAGTATTTT
CDR3: CASSSTGDTDTQYF

length: 13
size: -
J: TRBJ2-7
V: TRBV5-8
D: -
DNA: TGTGCCAGCAGCCTGGTTAGTATCGGCGAGCAGTACTTC
CDR3: CASSLVSIGEQYF

length: 13
size: few
J: TRBJ2-5
V: TRBV13
D: -
DNA: TGTGCCAGCAGCCCCCGGATCCAAGAGACCCAGTACTTC
CDR3: CASSPRIQETQYF

length: 13
size: few
J: TRBJ1-1
V: TRBV6-1
D: -
DNA: TGTGCCAGCAATCAGGTTTGGAAGGCTGAAGCTTTCTTT
CDR3: CASNQVWKAEAFF

length: 16
size: -
J: TRBJ2-2
V: TRBV28
D: TRBD2
DNA: TGTGCCAGCAGAATTTCAGGGAGGGCGAACACCGGGGAGCTGTTTTTT
CDR3: CASRISGRANTGELFF

length: 17
size: -
J: TRBJ2-7
V: TRBV5-1
D: -
DNA: TGCGCCAGCAGCTTGGCTATGGAGAGCTCGACCACCTACGAGCAGTACTTC
CDR3: CASSLAMESSTTYEQYF